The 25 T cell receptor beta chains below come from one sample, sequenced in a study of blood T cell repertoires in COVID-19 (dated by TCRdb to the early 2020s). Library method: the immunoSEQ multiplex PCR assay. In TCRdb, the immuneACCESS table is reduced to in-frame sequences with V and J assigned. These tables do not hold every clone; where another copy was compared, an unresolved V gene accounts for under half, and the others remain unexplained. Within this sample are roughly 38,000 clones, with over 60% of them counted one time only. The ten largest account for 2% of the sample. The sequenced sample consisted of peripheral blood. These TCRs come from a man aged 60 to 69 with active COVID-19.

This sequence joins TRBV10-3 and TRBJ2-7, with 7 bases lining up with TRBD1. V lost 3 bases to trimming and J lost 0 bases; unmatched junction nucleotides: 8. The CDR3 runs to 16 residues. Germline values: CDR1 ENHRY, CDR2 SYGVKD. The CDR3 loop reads CAISEPGQRNSYEQYF. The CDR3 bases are TGTGCCATCAGTGAACCGGGACAGCGAAACTCCTACGAGCAGTACTTC.

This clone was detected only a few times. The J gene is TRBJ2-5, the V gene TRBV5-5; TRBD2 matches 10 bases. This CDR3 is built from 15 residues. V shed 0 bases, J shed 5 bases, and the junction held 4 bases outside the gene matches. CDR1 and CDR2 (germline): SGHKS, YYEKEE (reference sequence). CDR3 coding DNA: TGTGCCAGCAGCTTGGTAGCGGGGGGCGGGGAGACCCAGTACTTC. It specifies CASSLVAGGGETQYF.

The CDR3 DNA sequence: TGTGCCAGCAGCTTACCCCAGTTCTATGGCTACACCTTC. As protein: CASSLPQFYGYTF. This sequence joins TRBV7-8 and TRBJ1-2, with D unclear. Germline assignment: CDR1 SGHVS and CDR2 FQNEAQ. Trimming shortened V by 2 bases and J by 4 bases, and 8 bases separated the two germline ends. The CDR3 is made up of 13 amino acids.

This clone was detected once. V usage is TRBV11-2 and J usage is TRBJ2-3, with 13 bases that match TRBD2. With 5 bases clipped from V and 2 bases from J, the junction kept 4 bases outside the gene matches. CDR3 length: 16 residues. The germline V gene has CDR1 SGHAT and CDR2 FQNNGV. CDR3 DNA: TGTGCCAGCAGCCGCGGGACTAGCGGGGCCACAGATACGCAGTATTTT. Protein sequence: CASSRGTSGATDTQYF. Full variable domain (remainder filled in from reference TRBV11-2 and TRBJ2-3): EAGVAQSPRYKIIEKRQSVAFWCNPISGHATLYWYQQILGQGPKLLIQFQNNGVVDDSQLPKDRFSAERLKGVDSTLKIQPAKLEDSAVYLCASSRGTSGATDTQYFGPGTRLTVL.

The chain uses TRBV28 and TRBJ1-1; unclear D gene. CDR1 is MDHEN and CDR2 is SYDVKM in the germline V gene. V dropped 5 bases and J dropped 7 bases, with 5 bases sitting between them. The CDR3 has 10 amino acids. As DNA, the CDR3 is TGTGCCAGCAGTGCGAATGAAGCTTTCTTT. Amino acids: CASSANEAFF.

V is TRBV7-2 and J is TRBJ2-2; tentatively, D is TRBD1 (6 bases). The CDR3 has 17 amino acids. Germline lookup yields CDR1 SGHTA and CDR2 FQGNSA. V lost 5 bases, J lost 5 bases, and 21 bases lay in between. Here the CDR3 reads CASSQGGQNLWTGELFF. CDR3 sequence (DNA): TGTGCCAGCAGCCAGGGTGGACAGAACCTTTGGACCGGGGAGCTGTTTTTT.

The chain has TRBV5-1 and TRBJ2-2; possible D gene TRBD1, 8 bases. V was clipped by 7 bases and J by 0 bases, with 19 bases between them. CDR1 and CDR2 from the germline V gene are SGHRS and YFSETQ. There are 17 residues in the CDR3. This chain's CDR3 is CASVGGTGLANTGELFF. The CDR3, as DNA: TGCGCCAGCGTGGGAGGGACAGGCCTTGCGAACACCGGGGAGCTGTTTTTT. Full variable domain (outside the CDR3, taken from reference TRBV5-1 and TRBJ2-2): KAGVTQTPRYLIKTRGQQVTLSCSPISGHRSVSWYQQTPGQGLQFLFEYFSETQRNKGNFPGRFSGRQFSNSRSEMNVSTLELGDSALYLCASVGGTGLANTGELFFGEGSRLTVL.

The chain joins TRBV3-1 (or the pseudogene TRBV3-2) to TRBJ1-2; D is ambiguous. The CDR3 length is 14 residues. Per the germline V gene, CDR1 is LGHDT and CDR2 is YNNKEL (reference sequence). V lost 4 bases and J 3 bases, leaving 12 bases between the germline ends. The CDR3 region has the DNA TGTGCCAGCAGCCCCAGAGGTTACGACTATGGCTACACCTTC. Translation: CASSPRGYDYGYTF.

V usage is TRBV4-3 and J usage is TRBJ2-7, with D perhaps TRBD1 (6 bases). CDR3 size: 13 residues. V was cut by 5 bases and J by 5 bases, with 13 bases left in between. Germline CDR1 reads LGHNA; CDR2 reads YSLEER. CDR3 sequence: CASSSRGVHEQYF. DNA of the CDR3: TGCGCCAGCAGCTCCAGGGGTGTCCACGAGCAGTACTTC.

The CDR3 loop reads CASSPEGALGYTF. The CDR3 nucleotides are TGCGCCAGCAGCCCTGAGGGTGCGCTTGGCTACACCTTC. The chain links TRBV5-1 to TRBJ1-2; D remains unclear. The CDR3 is made up of 13 amino acids. Trimming removed 4 bases at V and 7 bases at J, with 14 bases between. Germline assignment: CDR1 SGHRS and CDR2 YFSETQ.

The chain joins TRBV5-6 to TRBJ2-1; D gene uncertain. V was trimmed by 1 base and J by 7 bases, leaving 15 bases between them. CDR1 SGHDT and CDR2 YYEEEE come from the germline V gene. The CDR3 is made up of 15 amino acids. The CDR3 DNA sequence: TGTGCCAGCAGCTTGATCTGGGCACCGGATAATGAGCAGTTCTTC. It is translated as CASSLIWAPDNEQFF.

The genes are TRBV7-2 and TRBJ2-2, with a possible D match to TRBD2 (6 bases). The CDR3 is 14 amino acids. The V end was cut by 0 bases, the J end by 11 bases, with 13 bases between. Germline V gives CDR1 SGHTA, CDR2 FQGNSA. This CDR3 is CASSLAGGKRELFF. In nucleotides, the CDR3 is TGTGCCAGCAGCTTAGCGGGCGGGAAGAGAGAGCTGTTTTTT.

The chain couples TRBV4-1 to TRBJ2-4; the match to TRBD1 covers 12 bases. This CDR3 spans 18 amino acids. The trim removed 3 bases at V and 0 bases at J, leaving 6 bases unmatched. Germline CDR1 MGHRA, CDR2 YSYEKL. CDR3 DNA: TGCGCCAGCAGCCAGGGGACAGGGGGCATTCTAGCCAAAAACATTCAGTACTTC. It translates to CASSQGTGGILAKNIQYF.

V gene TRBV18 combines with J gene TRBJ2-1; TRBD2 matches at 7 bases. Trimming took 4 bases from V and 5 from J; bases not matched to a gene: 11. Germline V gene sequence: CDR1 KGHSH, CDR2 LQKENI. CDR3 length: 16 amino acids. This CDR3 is CASSLREAGNHNEQFF. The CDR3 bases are TGTGCCAGCTCACTTCGGGAAGCGGGGAACCACAATGAGCAGTTCTTC.

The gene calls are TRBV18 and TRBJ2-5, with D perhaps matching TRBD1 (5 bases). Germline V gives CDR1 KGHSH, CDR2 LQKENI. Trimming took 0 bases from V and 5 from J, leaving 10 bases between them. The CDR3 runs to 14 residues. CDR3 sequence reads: CASSPPLGQETQYF. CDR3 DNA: TGTGCCAGCTCACCACCTCTGGGGCAGGAGACCCAGTACTTC.

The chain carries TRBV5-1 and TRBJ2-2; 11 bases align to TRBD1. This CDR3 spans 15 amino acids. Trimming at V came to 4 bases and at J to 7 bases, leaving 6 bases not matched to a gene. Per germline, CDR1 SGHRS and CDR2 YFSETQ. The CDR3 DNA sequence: TGCGCCAGCAGCCTGGGGACAGGGGGAATCGGGGAGCTGTTTTTT. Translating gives CASSLGTGGIGELFF.

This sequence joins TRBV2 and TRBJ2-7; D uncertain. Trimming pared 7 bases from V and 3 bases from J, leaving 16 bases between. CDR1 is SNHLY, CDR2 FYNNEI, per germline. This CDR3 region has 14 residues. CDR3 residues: CASKVLVLIYEQYF. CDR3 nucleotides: TGTGCCAGCAAAGTGCTAGTACTCATCTACGAGCAGTACTTC.

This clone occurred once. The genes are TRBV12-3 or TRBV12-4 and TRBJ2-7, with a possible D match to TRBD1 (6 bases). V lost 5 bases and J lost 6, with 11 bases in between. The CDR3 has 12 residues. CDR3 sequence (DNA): TGTGCCAGCAGTCCACAGGGAATCGAGCAGTACTTC. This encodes CASSPQGIEQYF.

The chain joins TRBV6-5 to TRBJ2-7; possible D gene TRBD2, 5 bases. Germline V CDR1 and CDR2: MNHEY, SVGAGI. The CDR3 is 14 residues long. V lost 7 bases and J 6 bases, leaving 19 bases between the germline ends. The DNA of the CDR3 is TGTGCCAGCATCGAGCGAAGGAAAGCGGTCGAGCAGTACTTC. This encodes CASIERRKAVEQYF.

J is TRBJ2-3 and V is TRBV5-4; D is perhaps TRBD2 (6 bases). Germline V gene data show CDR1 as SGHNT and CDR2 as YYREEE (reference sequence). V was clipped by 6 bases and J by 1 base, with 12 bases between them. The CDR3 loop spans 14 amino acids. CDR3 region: CASNSGEGTDTQYF. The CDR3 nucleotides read TGTGCCAGCAACTCGGGGGAGGGCACAGATACGCAGTATTTT.

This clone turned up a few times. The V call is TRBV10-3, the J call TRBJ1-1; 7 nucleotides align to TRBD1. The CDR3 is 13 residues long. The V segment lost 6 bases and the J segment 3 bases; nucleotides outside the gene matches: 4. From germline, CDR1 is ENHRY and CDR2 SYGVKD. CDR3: CAIRGTEHTEAFF. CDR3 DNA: TGTGCCATCAGAGGGACAGAACACACTGAAGCTTTCTTT.

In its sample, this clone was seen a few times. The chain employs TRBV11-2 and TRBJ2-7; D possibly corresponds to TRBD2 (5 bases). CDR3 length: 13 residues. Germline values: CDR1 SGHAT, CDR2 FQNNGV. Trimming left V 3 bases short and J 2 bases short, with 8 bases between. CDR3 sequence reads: CASSLTTAYEQYF. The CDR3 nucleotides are TGTGCCAGCAGCTTGACTACGGCCTACGAGCAGTACTTC.

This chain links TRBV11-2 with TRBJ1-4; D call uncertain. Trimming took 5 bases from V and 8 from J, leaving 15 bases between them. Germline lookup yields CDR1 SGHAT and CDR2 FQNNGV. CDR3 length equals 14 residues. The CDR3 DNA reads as TGTGCCAGCAGCCTCGGAGGTCAGTTCGAAAAACTGTTTTTT. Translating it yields CASSLGGQFEKLFF.

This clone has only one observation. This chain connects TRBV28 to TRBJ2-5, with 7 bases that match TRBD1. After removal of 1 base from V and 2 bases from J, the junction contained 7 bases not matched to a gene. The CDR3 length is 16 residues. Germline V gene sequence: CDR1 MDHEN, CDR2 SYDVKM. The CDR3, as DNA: TGTGCCAGCAGTTTATCCTGGGACAGCCTACAAGAGACCCAGTACTTC. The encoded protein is CASSLSWDSLQETQYF.

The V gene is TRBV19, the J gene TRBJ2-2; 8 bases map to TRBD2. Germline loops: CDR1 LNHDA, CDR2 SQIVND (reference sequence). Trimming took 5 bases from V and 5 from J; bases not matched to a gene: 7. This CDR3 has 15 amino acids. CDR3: CASSPTGGLTGELFF. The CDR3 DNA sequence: TGTGCCAGTAGTCCCACGGGGGGGCTAACCGGGGAGCTGTTTTTT.